This T cell receptor (beta chain) originates from a study of T cell repertoires in cytomegalovirus infection. TCRdb called the reads again in MiXCR, with one record for every CDR3 protein. There are hundreds of thousands of distinct CDR3 sequences in the sample; 25% to 40% occur only once, and around 15% lies in the top ten. Trimming pared 0 bases from V and 2 bases from J, leaving 11 bases between. Per the germline V gene, CDR1 is LGHDT and CDR2 is YNNKEL (reference sequence). The CDR3 length is 17 residues. To note about this clonotype: The antigen is unknown.

The TCR sequence derives from a human donor in good health (CMV status not recorded). Some clones in this sample may be carry-over from other donors' samples. The chain uses TRBV3-1 and TRBJ2-6, with D perhaps TRBD1 (5 bases). Sequenced material: cultured CD8+ T cells from PBMCs, taken from culture after CMV antigen stimulation. The CDR3 loop reads CASSQEAPTAGANVLTF. The CDR3 DNA follows: TGTGCCAGCAGCCAAGAAGCCCCGACAGCTGGGGCCAACGTCCTGACTTTC.